The rows below give T cell receptor beta chains drawn from one sample of a study of blood T cell repertoires in COVID-19. Profiled with immunoSEQ multiplex PCR; TCRdb holds only in-frame clones, not every one. Altogether over 45,000 clones are present, 81% being singletons, with the ten largest covering 25% to 35%. Sequencing was performed on peripheral blood. These receptors were obtained from a woman of 80 years or more with active or convalescent COVID-19. Both conserved end residues are part of each CDR3. A D gene is named only where the DNA matches it firmly. Expanded clones get a size class; other rows say once, few or many, or leave the size out.

CASRAGSSGNTIYF	TGTGCCAGCAGGGCGGGGAGCTCTGGAAACACCATATATTTT	-	-	TRBV27	TRBJ1-3
CASTEQGPGTEAFF	TGCGCCAGCACTGAACAGGGGCCGGGGACTGAAGCTTTCTTT	TRBD1	-	TRBV10-2	TRBJ1-1
CASSRAGGTYEQYF	TGTGCCAGCAGCCGGGCGGGGGGCACCTACGAGCAGTACTTC	TRBD2	-	TRBV9	TRBJ2-7
CASSYGAGYEAFF	TGTGCCAGCAGTTACGGGGCAGGGTATGAAGCTTTCTTT	-	-	TRBV6-5	TRBJ1-1
CASSQRTAGTNYGYTF	TGCGCCAGCAGCCAAAGGACAGCCGGTACTAACTATGGCTACACCTTC	-	-	TRBV4-1	TRBJ1-2
CASSPRAQLNTEAFF	TGTGCCAGCAGTCCCAGGGCACAACTGAACACTGAAGCTTTCTTT	-	-	TRBV6-6	TRBJ1-1
CSLNRGGDTQYF	TGCAGCCTAAACAGGGGGGGGGATACGCAGTATTTT	-	once	TRBV29-1	TRBJ2-3
CASSFQGGRGNTEAFF	TGTGCCAGCAGTTTCCAGGGCGGCAGGGGGAACACTGAAGCTTTCTTT	-	-	TRBV6-5	TRBJ1-1
CASSHGQELYGYTF	TGTGCCAGCAGCCACGGACAGGAACTCTATGGCTACACCTTC	TRBD1	few	TRBV13	TRBJ1-2
CASSYTPGQGGYGYTF	TGTGCCAGCAGTTATACTCCGGGACAGGGGGGTTATGGCTACACCTTC	TRBD1	-	TRBV6-5	TRBJ1-2
CASSQGLPGYNEKLFF	TGTGCCAGCAGCCAAGGTCTCCCAGGGTATAATGAAAAACTGTTTTTT	-	-	TRBV3-1/TRBV3-2	TRBJ1-4
CASSPGGFRQPQHF	TGTGCCAGCAGCCCCGGCGGGTTTCGACAGCCCCAGCATTTT	-	-	TRBV6-1	TRBJ1-5
CASSLGTVSTEKLFF	TGTGCCAGCAGTTTGGGGACAGTATCTACTGAAAAACTGTTTTTT	TRBD1	-	TRBV28	TRBJ1-4
CASNNFPGGTDTQYF	TGTGCCAGCAATAACTTTCCCGGGGGCACAGATACGCAGTATTTT	-	-	TRBV2	TRBJ2-3
CASSKPFRGNMNTEAFF	TGTGCCAGCAGCAAACCCTTCAGGGGCAATATGAACACTGAAGCTTTCTTT	-	few	TRBV21-1	TRBJ1-1
CASSPGTVLYEQYF	TGTGCCAGCAGTCCCGGGACAGTCCTCTACGAGCAGTACTTC	TRBD1	few	TRBV28	TRBJ2-7
CASARTGGYTF	TGTGCCAGCGCACGAACGGGGGGCTACACCTTC	-	-	TRBV28	TRBJ1-2
CASSPRRASNHEQYF	TGTGCCAGCAGCCCCCGCCGAGCCTCTAACCACGAGCAGTACTTC	-	-	TRBV7-2	TRBJ2-7
CASWGTRGAPRHGETQYF	TGTGCCAGCTGGGGGACTCGGGGGGCCCCCCGCCACGGAGAGACCCAGTACTTC	-	many	TRBV5-3	TRBJ2-5
CASSYDRSYEQYF	TGTGCCAGCAGCTACGACAGGTCCTACGAGCAGTACTTC	-	-	TRBV7-6	TRBJ2-7
CASSISRVGYTF	TGTGCCAGTAGTATTTCGCGGGTCGGCTACACCTTC	-	-	TRBV19	TRBJ1-2
CASSGRQGALDEQFF	TGTGCCAGCAGCGGTCGACAGGGGGCGCTGGATGAGCAGTTCTTC	TRBD1	-	TRBV5-8	TRBJ2-1
CATSRDRQGPSELFF	TGTGCCACCAGCAGAGATCGACAGGGGCCATCTGAACTGTTTTTT	TRBD1	few	TRBV15	TRBJ1-4
CASSLRGIAEAFF	TGTGCCAGCAGCCTGCGGGGGATTGCTGAAGCTTTCTTT	-	-	TRBV7-9	TRBJ1-1
CASSLGGQVVTGELFF	TGTGCCAGCAGCTTAGGGGGACAGGTTGTCACCGGGGAGCTGTTTTTT	TRBD1	-	TRBV7-9	TRBJ2-2
CASSYSGQGPYEQYF	TGTGCCAGCAGTTACTCGGGACAGGGACCCTACGAGCAGTACTTC	TRBD1	once	TRBV6-5	TRBJ2-7
CASSEGTGSIYGYTF	TGCGCCAGCAGCGAGGGGACAGGGAGTATCTATGGCTACACCTTC	TRBD1	-	TRBV5-1	TRBJ1-2
CASSLVPSGGADEQFF	TGCGCCAGCAGCTTGGTGCCTAGCGGGGGGGCGGATGAGCAGTTCTTC	TRBD2	-	TRBV5-1	TRBJ2-1
CASNPAIYF	TGTGCCAGCAACCCGGCCATATATTTT	-	-	TRBV14	TRBJ1-3
CASSYSTGGGGYTF	TGTGCCAGCAGTTACTCGACGGGTGGCGGAGGCTACACCTTC	-	-	TRBV6-5	TRBJ1-2
CASSLGQGATNEKLFF	TGTGCCAGCAGCTTAGGACAGGGGGCAACTAATGAAAAACTGTTTTTT	TRBD1	-	TRBV7-6	TRBJ1-4
CASSLSRGGVSTDTQYF	TGTGCCAGCAGTTTATCACGGGGCGGGGTTAGCACAGATACGCAGTATTTT	-	-	TRBV27	TRBJ2-3
CASLRVGTGSDTQYF	TGTGCCAGCCTTCGAGTCGGGACAGGGAGCGATACGCAGTATTTT	TRBD1	-	TRBV18	TRBJ2-3
CASSLDSSGANVLTF	TGTGCCAGCAGCTTAGACAGCTCTGGGGCCAACGTCCTGACTTTC	-	-	TRBV5-4	TRBJ2-6
CASSFSSISEAFF	TGTGCCAGCTCTTTCTCGTCTATCTCTGAAGCTTTCTTT	-	-	TRBV12-3/TRBV12-4	TRBJ1-1
CASIGTVWGQQFF	TGTGCCAGCATCGGAACCGTTTGGGGGCAGCAGTTCTTC	-	-	TRBV7-9	TRBJ2-1
CASSFMLPGQGAQAFF	TGTGCCAGCAGCTTTATGCTACCGGGACAGGGGGCCCAAGCTTTCTTT	TRBD1	-	TRBV2	TRBJ1-1
CASSPQGKGAEAFF	TGTGCCAGCTCACCGCAGGGGAAGGGGGCTGAAGCTTTCTTT	-	-	TRBV18	TRBJ1-1
CASSQEVQGGGYTF	TGTGCCAGCAGCCAAGAGGTGCAGGGTGGAGGCTACACCTTC	-	-	TRBV3-1/TRBV3-2	TRBJ1-2
CASSYGQKNQPQHF	TGTGCCAGCAGCTATGGACAGAAAAATCAGCCCCAGCATTTT	-	once	TRBV6-2/TRBV6-3	TRBJ1-5
CASATDAVGLRAFF	TGTGCCAGCGCAACAGATGCAGTGGGACTACGGGCTTTCTTT	-	-	TRBV7-2	TRBJ1-1
CASSFEGNSVEQFF	TGTGCCAGCAGCTTCGAGGGAAATTCGGTTGAGCAGTTCTTC	-	-	TRBV7-9	TRBJ2-1